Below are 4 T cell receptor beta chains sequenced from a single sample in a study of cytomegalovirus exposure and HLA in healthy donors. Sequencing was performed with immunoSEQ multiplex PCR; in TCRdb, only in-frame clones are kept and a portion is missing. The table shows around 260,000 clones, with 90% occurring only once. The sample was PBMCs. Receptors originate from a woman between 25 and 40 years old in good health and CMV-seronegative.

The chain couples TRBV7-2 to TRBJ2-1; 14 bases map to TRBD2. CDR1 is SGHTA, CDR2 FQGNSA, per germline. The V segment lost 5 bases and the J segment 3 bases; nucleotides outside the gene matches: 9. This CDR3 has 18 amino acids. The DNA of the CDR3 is TGTGCCAGCAGCCTACCGGGACTAGCGGGAGATTACTACAATGAGCAGTTCTTC. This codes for CASSLPGLAGDYYNEQFF.

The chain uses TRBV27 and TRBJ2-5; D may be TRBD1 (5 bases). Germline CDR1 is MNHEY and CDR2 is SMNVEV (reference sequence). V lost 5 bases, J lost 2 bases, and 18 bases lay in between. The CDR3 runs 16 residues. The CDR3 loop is CASSPRQDTRQETQYF. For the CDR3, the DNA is TGTGCCAGCAGTCCCCGGCAGGACACCAGACAAGAGACCCAGTACTTC.

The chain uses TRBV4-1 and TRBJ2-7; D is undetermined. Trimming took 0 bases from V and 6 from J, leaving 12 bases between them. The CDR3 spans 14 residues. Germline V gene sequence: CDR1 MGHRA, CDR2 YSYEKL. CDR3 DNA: TGCGCCAGCAGCCAAGATGCATACCTAGGCGAGCAGTACTTC. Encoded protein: CASSQDAYLGEQYF.

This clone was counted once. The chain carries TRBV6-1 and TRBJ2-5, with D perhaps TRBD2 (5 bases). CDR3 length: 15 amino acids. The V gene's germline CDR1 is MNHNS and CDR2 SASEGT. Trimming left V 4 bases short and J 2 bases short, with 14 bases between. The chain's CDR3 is CASSVGWSGQETQYF. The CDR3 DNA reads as TGTGCCAGCAGTGTAGGTTGGAGCGGACAAGAGACCCAGTACTTC.